Sequencing of this T cell receptor beta chain was carried out in a study of beta chain features in type 1 diabetes. The V end was cut by 7 bases, the J end by 8 bases, with 20 bases between. Germline loops: CDR1 MDHEN, CDR2 SYDVKM. The CDR3 contains 14 residues. In the case of this clone: Its antigen is currently unknown.

The authors reverse transcribed all of the isolated RNA, so sequencing captured expressed TCRB transcripts. Assay: immunoSEQ multiplex PCR; the TCRdb copy retains only in-frame clones and omits some. The table has over 200,000 clones, approximately 11% seen once. The study, taken as a whole, reports: Type 1 diabetes patients had TCRB CDR3s that were shorter (moderately but significantly so) in all four CD4+ subsets. TCRB repertoires of naive, central memory and Treg cells appeared more similar among patients than among healthy donors. PCR might pick shorter templates more often, in the same way for patients and controls. High-TCR-expressing cells could be over-represented by cDNA sequencing.

This clonotype originated in a man in his thirties or forties with type 1 diabetes. This rearrangement joins TRBV28 to TRBJ1-2, with D possibly being TRBD1 (6 bases). The source material was naive CD4+ T cells from blood. DNA for the CDR3: TGTGCCAGCATCACCGGGACATTAATCGGGGGCTACACCTTC. Translated: CASITGTLIGGYTF.